This T cell receptor beta chain was observed in a study of T cells after yellow fever vaccination. TCRdb used MiXCR to reprocess the 5' RACE reads, holding one entry per CDR3 protein. The sample shows hundreds of thousands of distinct CDR3 sequences, 9% to 15% of them seen only once. This clonotype was observed a handful of times. Trimming cost V 3 bases and J 4 bases; bases outside gene matches: 7. From germline, CDR1 is SQVTM and CDR2 ANQGSEA. This CDR3 region has 14 residues. The origin of this receptor is a man aged 25 to 45 who received the YFV17D yellow fever vaccine. V is TRBV29-1 and J is TRBJ2-3, with 7 bases lining up with TRBD2. Sample: PBMCs, taken on the day of the yellow fever booster vaccination. The CDR3 sequence: CSVEGGSGADTQYF. CDR3 DNA: TGCAGCGTTGAGGGCGGGAGTGGGGCAGATACGCAGTATTTT.